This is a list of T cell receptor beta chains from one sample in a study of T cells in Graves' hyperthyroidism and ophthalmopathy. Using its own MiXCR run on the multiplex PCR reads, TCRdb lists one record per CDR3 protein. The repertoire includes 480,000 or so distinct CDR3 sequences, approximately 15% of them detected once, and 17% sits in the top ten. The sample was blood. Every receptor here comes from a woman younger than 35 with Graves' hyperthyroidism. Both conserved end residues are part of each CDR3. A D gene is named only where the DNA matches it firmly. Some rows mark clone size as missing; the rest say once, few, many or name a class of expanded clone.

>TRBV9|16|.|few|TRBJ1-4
CASSETDRSRGEKLFF
TGTGCCAGCAGCGAAACCGACAGGTCGCGGGGTGAAAAACTGTTTTTT
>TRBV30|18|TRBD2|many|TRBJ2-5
CAWSARGLAGSKLETQYF
TGTGCCTGGAGTGCCAGAGGGCTAGCGGGATCCAAGCTAGAGACCCAGTACTTC
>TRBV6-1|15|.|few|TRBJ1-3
CASSEDSFSGNTIYF
TGTGCCAGCAGTGAAGACAGCTTCTCTGGAAACACCATATATTTT
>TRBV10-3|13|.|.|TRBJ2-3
CAIRGGAQDTQYF
TGTGCCATCAGGGGGGGGGCTCAAGATACGCAGTATTTT
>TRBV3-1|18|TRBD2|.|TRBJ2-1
CASSQGLAGASSYNEQFF
TGTGCCAGCAGCCAAGGTCTAGCGGGAGCTTCCTCCTACAATGAGCAGTTCTTC
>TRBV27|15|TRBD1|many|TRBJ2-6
CASSLGQAGANVLTF
TGTGCCAGCAGTTTAGGACAGGCCGGGGCCAACGTCCTGACTTTC
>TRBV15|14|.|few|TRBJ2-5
CATRPPGVQETQYF
TGTGCCACCAGACCCCCGGGAGTCCAAGAGACCCAGTACTTC
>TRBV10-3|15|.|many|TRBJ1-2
CAISAGQGGSYGYTF
TGTGCCATCAGTGCTGGGCAGGGAGGGAGCTATGGCTACACCTTC
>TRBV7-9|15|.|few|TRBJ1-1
CASSLGGQGGTEAFF
TGTGCCAGCAGCTTAGGGGGCCAGGGAGGCACTGAAGCTTTCTTT
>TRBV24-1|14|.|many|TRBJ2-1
CATSDPFDLTEQFF
TGTGCCACCAGTGATCCTTTCGACCTAACCGAGCAGTTCTTC
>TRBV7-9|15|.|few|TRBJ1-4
CASSPNGGSNEKLFF
TGTGCCAGCAGCCCAAACGGGGGATCTAATGAAAAACTGTTTTTT
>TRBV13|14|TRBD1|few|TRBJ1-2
CASSGGTGHYGYTF
TGTGCCAGCAGCGGGGGGACAGGGCACTATGGCTACACCTTC
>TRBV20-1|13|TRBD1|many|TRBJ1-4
CSARQGANEKLFF
TGCAGTGCTCGACAGGGGGCCAATGAAAAACTGTTTTTT
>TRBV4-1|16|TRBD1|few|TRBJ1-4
CASSLTTGGLNEKLFF
TGCGCCAGCAGCCTTACTACAGGGGGCCTTAATGAAAAACTGTTTTTT
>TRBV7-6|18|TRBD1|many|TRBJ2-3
CASSLAREARGRTDTQYF
TGTGCCAGCAGCTTAGCGCGTGAGGCCAGGGGGCGCACAGATACGCAGTATTTT
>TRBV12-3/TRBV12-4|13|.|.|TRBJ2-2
CASRKGWAGELFF
TGTGCCAGCAGAAAGGGGTGGGCCGGGGAGCTGTTTTTT
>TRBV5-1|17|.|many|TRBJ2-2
CASSLRRERGSTGELFF
TGCGCCAGCAGCTTGCGGCGGGAAAGGGGGAGCACCGGGGAGCTGTTTTTT
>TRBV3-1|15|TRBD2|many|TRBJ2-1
CASSQLPGLDDEQFF
TGTGCCAGCAGCCAACTTCCGGGACTAGACGATGAGCAGTTCTTC
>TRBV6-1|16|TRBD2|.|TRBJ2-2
CASRTGLAGVTGELFF
TGTGCCAGCAGGACGGGACTAGCGGGAGTTACCGGGGAGCTGTTTTTT
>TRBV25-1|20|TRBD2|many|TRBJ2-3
CASSGWISFAGTSGPDTQYF
TGTGCCAGCAGTGGATGGATCTCTTTCGCCGGGACTAGTGGTCCAGATACGCAGTATTTT
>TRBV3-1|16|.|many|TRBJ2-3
CASSQGDPAITDTQYF
TGTGCCAGCAGCCAAGGAGACCCCGCCATCACAGATACGCAGTATTTT
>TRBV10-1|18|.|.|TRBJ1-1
CASSELRRVKPGSTEAFF
TGCGCCAGCAGTGAGCTTAGGAGGGTAAAACCCGGGAGCACTGAAGCTTTCTTT
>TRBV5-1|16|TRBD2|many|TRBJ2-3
CASSPRLAGGTDTQYF
TGCGCCAGCAGTCCGAGACTAGCGGGTGGCACAGATACGCAGTATTTT
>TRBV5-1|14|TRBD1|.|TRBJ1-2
CASSSGQGMYGYTF
TGCGCCAGCAGCTCCGGACAGGGCATGTATGGCTACACCTTC
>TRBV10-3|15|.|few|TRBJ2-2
CAISESLRQPGELFF
TGTGCCATCAGTGAGTCTTTGCGGCAGCCCGGGGAGCTGTTTTTT